This entry concerns a single T cell receptor beta chain. The CDR3 is 14 amino acids. Germline values: CDR1 GTSNPN, CDR2 SVGIG (reference sequence). Trimming left V 1 base short and J 5 bases short, with 12 bases between. The sample belongs to a study of regulatory T cells in long-lasting Graves disease. Combining iRepertoire HTBI primers with Arm-PCR of CDR3 regions, the authors built TCR beta libraries. MiXCR, run by TCRdb on the multiplex PCR reads, gives a single entry per CDR3 protein. Counted here are some 490,000 distinct CDR3 sequences, about 12% occurring once; the ten biggest clones make up 7.5% to 9%. The time point: newly diagnosed GD, antithyroid drugs for less than 3 months. Making the TCR library involved RNA that had been extracted from PBMCs. These data also formed part of another study, on T cells in Graves' hyperthyroidism and ophthalmopathy.

This TCR derives from a woman in her 30s with Graves disease. The sequences come from peripheral blood mononuclear cells (PBMCs), collected at new diagnosis, from a patient treated with antithyroid drugs. The chain links TRBV30 to TRBJ1-5; D perhaps matches TRBD1 (6 bases). The CDR3 is CAWSAGTLDQPQHF. CDR3 bases: TGTGCCTGGAGTGCAGGGACACTCGATCAGCCCCAGCATTTT.